What follows are 29 T cell receptor beta chains derived from one specimen sequenced in a study of OX40 agonist ivuxolimab in advanced cancers. Libraries were made using the immunoSEQ multiplex PCR assay. As stored in TCRdb, this immuneACCESS dataset retains in-frame rearrangements with V and J assigned. A fraction of the clones does not appear; measured against another copy, unresolved V genes explain less than half of the discrepancy, and the remainder lacks a known reason. Recorded for this sample are some 14,000 clones; 82% of them occurred a single time. Together, the top ten hold roughly 45% of the sample. This material consisted of CD4+ or CD8+ T cells sorted from blood, taken in a trial of the OX40 agonist ivuxolimab. These receptors were collected from an adult with an advanced solid tumor such as melanoma, head and neck, liver or kidney cancer.

The V gene is TRBV6-5, the J gene TRBJ2-1; D remains unclear. The CDR3 spans 16 residues. Looked up from germline, CDR1 is MNHEY and CDR2 is SVGAGI. V lost 0 bases and J lost 5, with 14 bases in between. The CDR3 DNA reads as TGTGCCAGCAGTTACTCGGGGTTCCGTCTAAACAATGAGCAGTTCTTC. Translating it yields CASSYSGFRLNNEQFF.

The chain couples TRBV11-2 to TRBJ2-1; 11 bases are shared with TRBD2. The CDR3 totals 15 residues. J gave up 8 bases and V 6 bases, and 9 bases lay outside the gene matches. Germline V gene data show CDR1 as SGHAT and CDR2 as FQNNGV. The chain's CDR3 is CASRKTSGGPYEQFF. CDR3 in DNA: TGTGCCAGCAGAAAAACTAGCGGGGGTCCGTATGAGCAGTTCTTC. Combining the CDR3 with reference TRBV11-2 and TRBJ2-1 gives the whole variable domain EAGVAQSPRYKIIEKRQSVAFWCNPISGHATLYWYQQILGQGPKLLIQFQNNGVVDDSQLPKDRFSAERLKGVDSTLKIQPAKLEDSAVYLCASRKTSGGPYEQFFGPGTRLTVL.

The rearrangement joins TRBV6-5 to TRBJ2-1; either TRBD1 or TRBD2 may supply D (5 bases each). The ends were cut back, 8 bases at V and 9 bases at J, with 23 bases in the middle. CDR3 length: 15 amino acids. In germline, CDR1 is MNHEY, CDR2 SVGAGI. CDR3 region: CASGGRAERTVEQFF. In DNA, the CDR3 is TGTGCCAGCGGGGGAAGAGCGGAGCGTACAGTTGAGCAGTTCTTC.

This chain uses TRBV7-9 with TRBJ1-6, with D tentatively TRBD1 (5 bases). V shed 3 bases and J shed 0 bases, with 9 bases lying between them. Germline V gives CDR1 SEHNR, CDR2 FQNEAQ (reference sequence). The CDR3 has 16 residues. CDR3 coding DNA: TGTGCCAGCAGCTTGAGGGGAAACTCCTATAATTCACCCCTCCACTTT. This codes for CASSLRGNSYNSPLHF. The whole variable domain, filled in from reference TRBV7-9 and TRBJ1-6, reads DTGVSQNPRHKITKRGQNVTFRCDPISEHNRLYWYRQTLGQGPEFLTYFQNEAQLEKSRLLSDRFSAERPKGSFSTLEIQRTEQGDSAMYLCASSLRGNSYNSPLHFGNGTRLTVT.

V usage is TRBV4-3 and J usage is TRBJ1-3; maybe TRBD1 (5 bases). CDR1 LGHNA and CDR2 YSLEER come from the germline V gene. The CDR3 contains 18 residues. V lost 0 bases to trimming and J lost 2 bases, with 17 bases between them. CDR3 coding DNA: TGCGCCAGCAGCCAAGATCTCGGGGCAGGCACTACTGGAAACACCATATATTTT. Its translation: CASSQDLGAGTTGNTIYF.

The gene calls are TRBV6-6 and TRBJ2-2, with D perhaps matching TRBD1 or TRBD2 (5 bases each). The V and J ends lost 4 bases and 0 bases respectively, with 12 bases between them. This CDR3 has 16 amino acids. Germline V lookup: CDR1 MNHNY, CDR2 SVGAGI (reference sequence). CDR3 residues: CASSWDQGANTGELFF. Here the CDR3 DNA reads TGTGCCAGCAGTTGGGACCAAGGCGCGAACACCGGGGAGCTGTTTTTT.

The chain carries TRBV6-1 and TRBJ2-2; TRBD1 agrees at 7 bases. Germline CDR1 MNHNS, CDR2 SASEGT. V was clipped by 4 bases and J by 9 bases; unmatched bases: 5. The CDR3 spans 13 residues. The CDR3 DNA reads as TGTGCCAGCAGTGGGGTAGGGGGCTGGGAGCTGTTTTTT. It yields the protein CASSGVGGWELFF.

A few counts support this clone. The rearrangement joins TRBV21-1 to TRBJ1-4. TRBV21-1 is described as a pseudogene. The CDR3 extends over 15 amino acids. CDR3 nucleotide sequence: TGTGCCAGCAGCCCGCAGCTAGGGTGTAGTGAAAAACTGTTTTTT. Its protein is CASSPQLGCSEKLFF.

The V and J genes are TRBV28 and TRBJ2-7; D is undetermined. This CDR3 spans 12 amino acids. Germline lookup yields CDR1 MDHEN and CDR2 SYDVKM. V was pared by 5 bases and J by 5 bases, with 10 bases between. The CDR3 DNA reads TGTGCCAGCAGTACCGGTTCGGACGAGCAGTACTTC. Its translation is CASSTGSDEQYF.

This clone was seen a handful of times. The genes are TRBV7-2 and TRBJ2-1; D gene ambiguous. V was trimmed by 2 bases and J by 7 bases, leaving 6 bases between them. This CDR3 has 12 residues. Germline lookup yields CDR1 SGHTA and CDR2 FQGNSA. Here the CDR3 DNA reads TGTGCCAGCAGCTTAATACAGAATGAGCAGTTCTTC. This codes for CASSLIQNEQFF. The full variable domain, rest sourced from reference TRBV7-2 and TRBJ2-1, is GAGVSQSPSNKVTEKGKDVELRCDPISGHTALYWYRQSLGQGLEFLIYFQGNSAPDKSGLPSDRFSAERTGGSVSTLTIQRTQQEDSAVYLCASSLIQNEQFFGPGTRLTVL.

This clone was recorded a few times. The chain combines TRBV2 with TRBJ1-6; D is unresolved. Trimming removed 7 bases at V and 8 bases at J, with 12 bases between. Germline V gene data show CDR1 as SNHLY and CDR2 as FYNNEI. CDR3 length: 13 residues. The CDR3, as DNA: TGTGCCAGCATGCAGGAGCCGGATTCACCCCTCCACTTT. It is translated as CASMQEPDSPLHF.

The J gene is TRBJ2-2, the V gene TRBV6-5; D is ambiguous. The CDR3 has 11 residues. Trimming left V 5 bases short and J 4 bases short, with 2 bases between. Germline CDR1 is MNHEY and CDR2 is SVGAGI. CDR3 nucleotides: TGTGCCAGCAGTATCACCGGGGAGCTGTTTTTT. This translates into CASSITGELFF.

A few counts support this clone. The chain joins TRBV14 to TRBJ2-5; the match to TRBD2 covers 13 bases. Germline CDR1 is SGHDN and CDR2 is FVKESK. The CDR3 has 19 amino acids. The V segment lost 1 base and the J segment 3 bases; nucleotides outside the gene matches: 11. The CDR3 sequence is CASSQVGTGTSGAKETQYF. The CDR3 DNA reads TGTGCCAGCAGCCAAGTGGGGACCGGGACTAGCGGGGCAAAAGAGACCCAGTACTTC. The full variable domain, with the rest looked up from reference TRBV14 and TRBJ2-5, is EAGVTQFPSHSVIEKGQTVTLRCDPISGHDNLYWYRRVMGKEIKFLLHFVKESKQDESGMPNNRFLAERTGGTYSTLKVQPAELEDSGVYFCASSQVGTGTSGAKETQYFGPGTRLLVL.

The V and J genes are TRBV9 and TRBJ2-5; 7 bases map to TRBD2. This CDR3 spans 14 amino acids. J gave up 5 bases and V 0 bases, and 4 bases lay outside the gene matches. Germline CDR1 SGDLS, CDR2 YYNGEE. CDR3 DNA sequence: TGTGCCAGCAGCGTAGGGGGGGGTGCGGAGACCCAGTACTTC. Its protein is CASSVGGGAETQYF.

The chain recombines TRBV7-2 with TRBJ1-1; D unresolved. The germline V gene has CDR1 SGHTA and CDR2 FQGNSA. Trimming shortened V by 1 base and J by 7 bases, and 13 bases separated the two germline ends. The CDR3 spans 14 residues. CDR3 residues: CASSLVGALDEAFF. CDR3 bases: TGTGCCAGCAGCTTAGTCGGCGCGCTAGATGAAGCTTTCTTT.

This clone appeared once. The chain carries TRBV11-3 and TRBJ1-3, with TRBD1 matching over 8 bases. Germline-derived CDR1 and CDR2 are SGHNT and YENEEA. The junction had 7 bases not matched to a gene; V was cut back by 2 bases and J by 4 bases. The CDR3 covers 16 residues. CDR3 loop: CASSLLDRGSGNTIYF. CDR3 in DNA: TGTGCCAGCAGCTTACTCGACAGGGGATCAGGAAACACCATATATTTT.

V gene TRBV5-1 combines with J gene TRBJ2-3; 9 bases are a match to TRBD1. Trimming at V came to 3 bases and at J to 0 bases, leaving 8 bases not matched to a gene. The CDR3 runs to 17 residues. CDR1 and CDR2 (germline): SGHRS, YFSETQ. The CDR3 here is CASSWGTGPVSTDTQYF. The CDR3 DNA reads as TGCGCCAGCAGCTGGGGGACAGGGCCAGTCAGCACAGATACGCAGTATTTT.

The J gene is TRBJ2-2, the V gene TRBV27, with TRBD2 identical over 11 bases. Per the germline V gene, CDR1 is MNHEY and CDR2 is SMNVEV (reference sequence). Losses at the gene ends were 5 bases for V and 1 base for J; bases not matched to a gene: 6. The CDR3 has 17 residues. CDR3: CASSPLGLAGNTGELFF. CDR3 nucleotides: TGTGCCAGCAGTCCCCTTGGACTAGCGGGGAACACCGGGGAGCTGTTTTTT.

This clone appeared once. The CDR3 spells CASSLTGGVNTEAFF. DNA of the CDR3: TGTGCCAGCAGCTTAACAGGGGGCGTGAACACTGAAGCTTTCTTT. The genes are TRBV7-3 and TRBJ1-1, with 7 nucleotides matching TRBD1. Looked up from germline, CDR1 is SGHTA and CDR2 is FQGTGA. With 0 bases clipped from V and 0 bases from J, the junction kept 1 base outside the gene matches. There are 15 residues in the CDR3.

The chain combines TRBV20-1 with TRBJ1-1, with D unresolved. Germline V CDR1 and CDR2: DFQATT, SNEGSKA (reference sequence). V was pared by 3 bases and J by 4 bases, with 3 bases between. The CDR3 covers 10 residues. The CDR3, as DNA: TGCAGTGCTAGCGGCACTGAAGCTTTCTTT. It encodes CSASGTEAFF.

This sequence joins TRBV18 and TRBJ2-3; 10 bases are shared with TRBD2. Trimming at V came to 3 bases and at J to 4 bases, leaving 7 bases not matched to a gene. Germline V gene data show CDR1 as KGHSH and CDR2 as LQKENI. The CDR3 spans 16 residues. CDR3 loop: CASSPGLAGGADTQYF. The CDR3 DNA sequence: TGTGCCAGCTCACCTGGGTTAGCGGGGGGTGCAGATACGCAGTATTTT.

The rearrangement uses TRBV13 and TRBJ2-7; D may match TRBD1 or TRBD2 (5 bases each). Germline loops: CDR1 PRHDT, CDR2 FYEKMQ (reference sequence). Trimming took off 4 bases at V and 2 bases at J, with 18 bases between the two ends. The CDR3 covers 16 residues. Here the CDR3 DNA reads TGTGCCAGCAGCTCGCGCCCCCGGGACGGTGCCTACGAGCAGTACTTC. It codes for CASSSRPRDGAYEQYF.

This rearrangement joins TRBV4-3 to TRBJ2-1; a possible D gene is TRBD2 (6 bases). CDR1 LGHNA and CDR2 YSLEER come from the germline V gene. V dropped 0 bases and J dropped 2 bases, with 17 bases sitting between them. This CDR3 has 18 amino acids. The CDR3 is CASSQERTTDGAYNEQFF. The CDR3 DNA follows: TGCGCCAGCAGCCAAGAACGGACTACCGACGGTGCCTACAATGAGCAGTTCTTC.

This clone came up once. The chain uses TRBV30 and TRBJ2-1; possible D gene TRBD1, 5 bases. The CDR3 loop spans 12 amino acids. V lost 4 bases and J 4 bases, leaving 8 bases between the germline ends. The V gene's germline CDR1 is GTSNPN and CDR2 SVGIG (reference sequence). The CDR3 DNA is TGTGCCTGGACAGGGTCATACAATGAGCAGTTCTTC. Protein: CAWTGSYNEQFF. Drawing the rest from reference TRBV30 and TRBJ2-1, the complete variable domain is SQTIHQWPATLVQPVGSPLSLECTVEGTSNPNLYWYRQAAGRGLQLLFYSVGIGQISSEVPQNLSASRPQDRQFILSSKKLLLSDSGFYLCAWTGSYNEQFFGPGTRLTVL.

This sequence joins TRBV7-9 and TRBJ2-7; D tentatively reads TRBD1 or TRBD2 (7 bases each). The CDR3 extends over 14 amino acids. V was trimmed by 5 bases and J by 7 bases, leaving 18 bases between them. Germline assignment: CDR1 SEHNR and CDR2 FQNEAQ (reference sequence). CDR3 loop: CASSPQQGREEQYF. DNA for the CDR3: TGTGCCAGCAGCCCTCAACAGGGGAGGGAAGAGCAGTACTTC.

This sequence joins TRBV11-2 and TRBJ2-1, with 14 bases matching TRBD2. The V segment lost 1 base and the J segment 2 bases; nucleotides outside the gene matches: 4. The CDR3 covers 18 residues. Germline values: CDR1 SGHAT, CDR2 FQNNGV. The CDR3 region has the DNA TGTGCCAGCAGCTTAGCCCTGGGACTAGCGGGAGCCTACAATGAGCAGTTCTTC. Amino acid sequence: CASSLALGLAGAYNEQFF.

This chain links TRBV7-3 with TRBJ2-1, with D possibly being TRBD2 (7 bases). V lost 1 base and J 10 bases, leaving 14 bases between the germline ends. The germline gives CDR1 SGHTA, CDR2 FQGTGA. This CDR3 spans 14 amino acids. CDR3: CASSLIGGQREQFF. The CDR3 nucleotides are TGTGCCAGCAGCTTAATCGGGGGGCAAAGGGAGCAGTTCTTC.

The chain couples TRBV6-1 to TRBJ2-5; TRBD2 might be the D (6 bases). The V gene's germline CDR1 is MNHNS and CDR2 SASEGT. Trimming took 4 bases from V and 3 from J, leaving 12 bases between them. This CDR3 is 14 amino acids long. CDR3 sequence: CASSVLGGEETQYF. Here the CDR3 DNA reads TGTGCCAGCAGTGTACTGGGGGGAGAAGAGACCCAGTACTTC.

V is TRBV10-2 and J is TRBJ2-3; 9 positions match TRBD2. The CDR3 length is 17 residues. The V gene's germline CDR1 is WSHSY and CDR2 SAAADI. J lost 1 base, V lost 4 bases, and 9 bases had no gene match. The chain's CDR3 is CASSAFAGGRRTDTQYF. CDR3 sequence (DNA): TGCGCCAGCAGTGCCTTTGCGGGGGGGCGACGCACAGATACGCAGTATTTT.